This TCR beta chain is drawn from a study of blood T cell repertoires in COVID-19. Study-level background: The analysed material was cDNA or gDNA that came from T cells, B-cell-depleted T cells, or PBMCs.

The CDR3 runs to 14 residues. Germline CDR1 reads SNHLY; CDR2 reads FYNNEI. Trimming removed 4 bases at V and 0 bases at J, with 9 bases between. As handled by the study authors: Using reference gene primer amplification, nucleated cell counts were estimated. Clones were read by immunoSEQ multiplex PCR, and TCRdb kept only the in-frame ones, dropping some. The V and J calls and clone size were taken over from that table, and D and trimming were inferred from the DNA. The table shows some 160,000 clones, with around four fifths occurring only once. Sequencing was done on a sample of peripheral blood. The source is a woman older than 75 with acute or convalescent COVID-19. The chain is built from TRBV2 and TRBJ1-1; D is perhaps TRBD1 (6 bases). The CDR3 DNA reads as TGTGCCAGCAGTGTTAGGACAGTGAACACTGAAGCTTTCTTT. Its translation is CASSVRTVNTEAFF.